These 28 T cell receptor beta chains originate from one sample sequenced in a study of human CD8 memory T cell subsets. A UMI-labeled 5' RACE approach was the method that produced the TCR beta libraries. Following a re-call of the 5' RACE reads, TCRdb has one entry per CDR3 protein and lacks DNA. In all, the sample yields 9,500 to 15,000 distinct CDR3 sequences. The material sequenced was CD8+ T cells from PBMCs. The receptors stem from a human donor in good health.

This sequence joins TRBV20-1 and TRBJ2-1; the TRBD2 assignment by TCRdb is unverifiable without DNA. This CDR3 is 19 amino acids long. CDR1 is DFQATT and CDR2 is SNEGSKA in the germline V gene (reference sequence). The CDR3 here is CSARGWTSGGPVSYNEQFF.

The chain combines TRBV7-2 with TRBJ1-1; the TCRdb call, TRBD1, lacks DNA for checking. The CDR3 spans 13 residues. Looked up from germline, CDR1 is SGHTA and CDR2 is FQGNSA. The chain's CDR3 is CASSLHEGPEAFF.

V and J are TRBV12-3 or TRBV12-4 and TRBJ1-4; absent DNA, TCRdb's TRBD1 call cannot be checked. The CDR3 consists of 17 residues. CDR3 in amino acids: CASSFGFGGAGQEKLFF.

The chain links TRBV7-9 to TRBJ2-7; as DNA is missing, the TRBD2 call by TCRdb cannot be tested. Germline V lookup: CDR1 SEHNR, CDR2 FQNEAQ (reference sequence). The CDR3 is made up of 15 amino acids. CDR3: CASSPPAGLSYEQYF.

The genes are TRBV7-9 and TRBJ1-2; TCRdb proposes TRBD1, but this gene call is untestable without DNA. Germline V gene sequence: CDR1 SEHNR, CDR2 FQNEAQ (reference sequence). This CDR3 contains 17 residues. CDR3 residues: CASSSSIVRGGDYGYTF.

The J gene is TRBJ2-7, the V gene TRBV12-3 or TRBV12-4; the TCRdb call, TRBD1, lacks DNA for checking. The CDR3 totals 14 residues. Here the CDR3 reads CASSNRDRAYEQYF.

V gene TRBV6-2 or TRBV6-3 combines with J gene TRBJ2-5; TCRdb proposes TRBD2, but this gene call is untestable without DNA. Germline CDR1 MNHEY, CDR2 SVGEGT. The CDR3 length is 18 residues. The CDR3 protein is CASSTEPGLAGFQETQYF.

The chain uses TRBV4-1 and TRBJ2-1. This CDR3 contains 11 residues. Per germline, CDR1 MGHRA and CDR2 YSYEKL. CDR3 in amino acids: CASSQVSEQFF.

CDR3 protein: CATPEMNNYGYTF. The rearrangement joins TRBV12-3 or TRBV12-4 to TRBJ1-2; TCRdb indicates TRBD1, and absent DNA this call remains unverified. This CDR3 has 13 amino acids.

The chain couples TRBV2 to TRBJ2-1; TCRdb names TRBD2, which stays unverified in the absence of DNA. Germline lookup yields CDR1 SNHLY and CDR2 FYNNEI. The CDR3 runs 16 residues. The CDR3 spells CASILAGGPVFDEQFF.

J is TRBJ2-3 and V is TRBV5-1; TCRdb's assignment of TRBD2 cannot be checked, as there is no DNA. CDR1 is SGHRS, CDR2 YFSETQ, per germline. The CDR3 sequence is 20 residues long. The CDR3 reads CASSYPELAPAAEGQDTQYF.

The V and J genes are TRBV2 and TRBJ2-1; TCRdb lists TRBD2, though no DNA is available to test this call. From germline, CDR1 is SNHLY and CDR2 FYNNEI. The CDR3 consists of 16 residues. CDR3 sequence reads: CASRLSSGSSYNEQFF. Full variable domain (missing parts from reference TRBV2 and TRBJ2-1): EPEVTQTPSHQVTQMGQEVILRCVPISNHLYFYWYRQILGQKVEFLVSFYNNEISEKSEIFDDQFSVERPDGSNFTLKIRSTKLEDSAMYFCASRLSSGSSYNEQFFGPGTRLTVL.

This chain links TRBV11-2 with TRBJ2-7; checking the TCRdb D call of TRBD1 is not possible without DNA. Germline values: CDR1 SGHAT, CDR2 FQNNGV. CDR3 size: 16 residues. This CDR3 is CASSLDPGEYSYEQYF. Supplemented by reference TRBV11-2 and TRBJ2-7, the full variable domain reads EAGVAQSPRYKIIEKRQSVAFWCNPISGHATLYWYQQILGQGPKLLIQFQNNGVVDDSQLPKDRFSAERLKGVDSTLKIQPAKLEDSAVYLCASSLDPGEYSYEQYFGPGTRLTVT.

The CDR3 protein is CASSQDPSTGAQETQYF. This chain joins TRBV4-2 and TRBJ2-5; TCRdb's assignment of TRBD1 cannot be checked, as there is no DNA. Germline V lookup: CDR1 LGHNA, CDR2 YNFKEQ. This CDR3 is built from 17 residues.

The chain carries TRBV10-3 and TRBJ2-7; TCRdb's assignment of TRBD2 cannot be checked, as there is no DNA. Germline CDR1 ENHRY, CDR2 SYGVKD. The CDR3 spans 13 residues. CDR3 region: CAISEGLVYEQYF.

The chain joins TRBV20-1 to TRBJ2-5. The CDR3 consists of 18 residues. The V gene's germline CDR1 is DFQATT and CDR2 SNEGSKA (reference sequence). CDR3 in amino acids: CSARDTLSYHQRPETQYF.

The gene calls are TRBV15 and TRBJ2-1; TCRdb outputs TRBD2, but without DNA this stays unchecked. The CDR3 extends over 16 amino acids. Germline-derived CDR1 and CDR2 are LNHNV and YYDKDF (reference sequence). CDR3: CATSRGGASSYNEQFF.

The chain carries TRBV30 and TRBJ2-3. CDR3 length equals 14 residues. From germline, CDR1 is GTSNPN and CDR2 SVGIG (reference sequence). CDR3: CAWSSTGGTDTQYF. Looking up the rest from reference TRBV30 and TRBJ2-3 gives the full variable domain: SQTIHQWPATLVQPVGSPLSLECTVEGTSNPNLYWYRQAAGRGLQLLFYSVGIGQISSEVPQNLSASRPQDRQFILSSKKLLLSDSGFYLCAWSSTGGTDTQYFGPGTRLTVL.

The chain has TRBV7-7 and TRBJ2-5; TCRdb selects TRBD2, and the lack of DNA leaves this call unchecked. The CDR3 runs to 13 residues. CDR1 is SSHAT and CDR2 is FNYEAQ in the germline V gene (reference sequence). The CDR3 sequence: CASSLGGQETQYF.

The chain has TRBV20-1 and TRBJ2-1. The V gene's germline CDR1 is DFQATT and CDR2 SNEGSKA (reference sequence). The CDR3 has 15 amino acids. CDR3 region: CSARDGSSSYNEQFF.

The rearrangement joins TRBV20-1 to TRBJ2-7; TCRdb outputs TRBD2, but without DNA this stays unchecked. Looked up from germline, CDR1 is DFQATT and CDR2 is SNEGSKA (reference sequence). This CDR3 has 15 amino acids. The CDR3 reads CSVGTSGRGAYEQYF.

The V and J genes are TRBV5-1 and TRBJ1-2; the TRBD1 assignment by TCRdb is unverifiable without DNA. This CDR3 is built from 14 residues. Germline V gene sequence: CDR1 SGHRS, CDR2 YFSETQ. The CDR3 loop reads CASSWTDRGYGYTF.

The CDR3 spells CASSSLQGADTEAFF. The chain links TRBV28 to TRBJ1-1; TCRdb names TRBD1, which stays unverified in the absence of DNA. This CDR3 is 15 amino acids long. The V gene's germline CDR1 is MDHEN and CDR2 SYDVKM. Variable domain in full (rest from reference TRBV28 and TRBJ1-1): DVKVTQSSRYLVKRTGEKVFLECVQDMDHENMFWYRQDPGLGLRLIYFSYDVKMKEKGDIPEGYSVSREKKERFSLILESASTNQTSMYLCASSSLQGADTEAFFGQGTRLTVV.

This clonotype is classed as large by frequency. V usage is TRBV12-3 or TRBV12-4 and J usage is TRBJ1-2; the TCRdb call, TRBD1, lacks DNA for checking. The CDR3 extends over 16 amino acids. CDR3 sequence: CASSESGTGKSHGYTF.

The chain is built from TRBV4-1 and TRBJ1-2; TCRdb's D call, TRBD1, is unchecked because there is no DNA. This CDR3 contains 17 residues. CDR1 MGHRA and CDR2 YSYEKL come from the germline V gene. The chain's CDR3 is CASSQITSGQDSYGYTF.

This chain connects TRBV30 to TRBJ1-3. Germline V gene lookup returns CDR1 GTSNPN and CDR2 SVGIG (reference sequence). The CDR3 loop spans 12 amino acids. The CDR3 region is CAWSGGENTIYF.

CDR3 loop: CASSFSGTVYEQYF. The chain carries TRBV27 and TRBJ2-7; TCRdb's D gene call, TRBD1, goes unchecked for lack of DNA. The CDR3 length is 14 residues. Germline loops: CDR1 MNHEY, CDR2 SMNVEV (reference sequence).

J is TRBJ1-1 and V is TRBV10-3; the D gene TCRdb calls, TRBD1, cannot be checked with no DNA. The CDR3 is 13 residues long. Per germline, CDR1 ENHRY and CDR2 SYGVKD. CDR3 protein: CAISESMGVEAFF.